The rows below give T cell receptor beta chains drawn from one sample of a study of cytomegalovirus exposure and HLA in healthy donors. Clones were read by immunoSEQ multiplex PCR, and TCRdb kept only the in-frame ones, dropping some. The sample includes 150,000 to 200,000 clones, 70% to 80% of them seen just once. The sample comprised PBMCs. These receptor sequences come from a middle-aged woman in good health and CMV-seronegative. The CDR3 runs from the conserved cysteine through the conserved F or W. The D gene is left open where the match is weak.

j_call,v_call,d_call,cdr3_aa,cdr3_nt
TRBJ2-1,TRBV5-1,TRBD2,CASNSGGYAIPDEQFF,TGCGCCAGCAATAGCGGGGGATACGCGATCCCGGATGAGCAGTTCTTC
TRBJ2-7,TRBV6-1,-,CASSEDAGAGYEQYF,TGTGCCAGCAGTGAAGACGCGGGGGCAGGGTACGAGCAGTACTTC
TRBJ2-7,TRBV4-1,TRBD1,CASSSTDRGVDEQYF,TGCGCCAGCAGCTCGACGGACAGGGGAGTAGACGAGCAGTACTTC
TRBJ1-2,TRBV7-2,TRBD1,CASSLDRGLGYTF,TGTGCCAGCAGCTTAGACAGGGGGCTCGGCTACACCTTC
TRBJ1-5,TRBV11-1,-,CASSPGTNQPQHF,TGTGCCAGCAGCCCCGGGACAAATCAGCCCCAGCATTTT